This T cell receptor (beta chain) was sequenced in a study of T cell repertoires in cytomegalovirus infection. A single record per CDR3 protein comes from TCRdb applying MiXCR to the reads. Counted here are a few hundred thousand distinct CDR3 sequences, 25% to 30% occurring once; the ten biggest clones make up about 20%. Regarding this clonotype: What it recognizes is unknown.

Trimming took off 3 bases at V and 11 bases at J, with 25 bases between the two ends. Germline lookup yields CDR1 SNHLY and CDR2 FYNNEI. The CDR3 extends over 16 amino acids. The specimen comprised cultured PBMCs, sampled from culture after CMV antigen stimulation. V usage is TRBV2 and J usage is TRBJ1-1; unclear D gene. The receptor was derived from a human donor in good health (CMV status not recorded). Some clones in this sample may be carry-over from other donors' samples. CDR3 region: CASSDEVGRGRVRAFF. The CDR3 DNA reads as TGTGCCAGCAGTGATGAGGTGGGCCGGGGTCGTGTGAGGGCTTTCTTT.